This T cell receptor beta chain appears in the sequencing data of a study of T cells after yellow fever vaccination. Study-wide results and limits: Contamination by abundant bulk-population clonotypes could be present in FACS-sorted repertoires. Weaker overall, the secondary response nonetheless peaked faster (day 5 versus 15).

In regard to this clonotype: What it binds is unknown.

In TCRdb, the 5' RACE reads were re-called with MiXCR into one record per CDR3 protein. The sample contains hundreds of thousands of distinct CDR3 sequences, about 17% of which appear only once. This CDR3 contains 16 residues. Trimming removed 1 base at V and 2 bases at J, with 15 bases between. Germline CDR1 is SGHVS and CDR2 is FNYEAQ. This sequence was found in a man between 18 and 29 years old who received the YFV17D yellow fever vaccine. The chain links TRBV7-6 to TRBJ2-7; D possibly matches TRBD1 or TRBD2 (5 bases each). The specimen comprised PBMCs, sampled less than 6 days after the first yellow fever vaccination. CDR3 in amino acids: CASSLVPSGTAYEQYF. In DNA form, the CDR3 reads TGTGCCAGCAGCTTAGTCCCCTCCGGGACCGCCTACGAGCAGTACTTC.